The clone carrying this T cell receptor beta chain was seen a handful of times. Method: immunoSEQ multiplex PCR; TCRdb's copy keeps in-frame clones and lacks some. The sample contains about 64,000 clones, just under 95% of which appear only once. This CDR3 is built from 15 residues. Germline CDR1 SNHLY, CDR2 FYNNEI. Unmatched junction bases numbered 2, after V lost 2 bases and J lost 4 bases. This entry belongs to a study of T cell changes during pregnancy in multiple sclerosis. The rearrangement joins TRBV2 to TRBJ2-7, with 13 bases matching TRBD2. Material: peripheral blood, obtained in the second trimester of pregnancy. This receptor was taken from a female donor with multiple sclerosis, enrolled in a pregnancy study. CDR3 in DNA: TGTGCCAGCAGTGAAAGACTAGCGGGAGGATACGAGCAGTACTTC. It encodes CASSERLAGGYEQYF.